This TCR beta chain was identified during a study of cytomegalovirus exposure and HLA in healthy donors. As regards this clone: Its antigen remains unknown.

PCR primers comprised 60 Vbeta and 13 Jbeta primers. Sequenced by immunoSEQ multiplex PCR; TCRdb stores in-frame clones only, minus some. This sample yields some 120,000 clones, of which under 85% are seen a single time; 5.8% belongs to the top ten. Study observations and caveats: A later analysis found that most CMV-associated TCR beta chains appeared HLA-restricted. Based on reports, TCR beta sequences accurately predicted HLA-A and HLA-B alleles for most subjects.

The TCR sequence derives from a woman in her forties or fifties in good health and CMV-seropositive. Sequencing input: PBMCs.

CDR3 coding DNA: TGTGCCAGCAGTGCGTGGACAGGGGATAATTCACCCCTCCACTTT. It codes for CASSAWTGDNSPLHF. V is TRBV6-1 and J is TRBJ1-6, with 9 bases that match TRBD1. The junction had 3 bases not matched to a gene; V was cut back by 4 bases and J by 5 bases. Germline V CDR1 and CDR2: MNHNS, SASEGT. There are 15 residues in the CDR3.